This T cell receptor (beta chain) appears in the sequencing data of a study of control samples from healthy donors and cancer patients (dated by TCRdb to the early 2020s). On this clone: What antigen it recognizes has not been identified. No clone much larger than this one lies a single base away; base qualities are absent.

The CDR3, from cysteine to phenylalanine, totals 16 residues. Left in the record is the CDR3 DNA by itself, 48 bases read in frame from the first base. The germline V gene specifies LGHNA as CDR1 and YNFKEQ as CDR2. V loses 0 bases at its end and J loses 8 bases; junction bases beyond the gene matches: 9. The library was made by the immunoSEQ multiplex PCR assay. The source is immuneACCESS, and TCRdb retained only in-frame sequences with V and J called. Part of the clones is not carried over; for the studies checked, unresolved V genes explain less than half of this, and the remainder is unexplained. Recorded for this sample are about 160,000 clones; about 95% of them occurred a single time. Of the sample, about 15% is held by the ten largest clones.

This receptor chain uses TRBV4-2 and TRBJ2-1, with 8 bases matching TRBD2. Sequenced material: PBMCs. This clonotype originated in a man aged 60-69 years with colorectal cancer. The CDR3 sequence is CASSQEVGLGWDEQFF. The nucleotides are TGTGCCAGCAGCCAAGAAGTGGGACTAGGGTGGGATGAGCAGTTCTTC.